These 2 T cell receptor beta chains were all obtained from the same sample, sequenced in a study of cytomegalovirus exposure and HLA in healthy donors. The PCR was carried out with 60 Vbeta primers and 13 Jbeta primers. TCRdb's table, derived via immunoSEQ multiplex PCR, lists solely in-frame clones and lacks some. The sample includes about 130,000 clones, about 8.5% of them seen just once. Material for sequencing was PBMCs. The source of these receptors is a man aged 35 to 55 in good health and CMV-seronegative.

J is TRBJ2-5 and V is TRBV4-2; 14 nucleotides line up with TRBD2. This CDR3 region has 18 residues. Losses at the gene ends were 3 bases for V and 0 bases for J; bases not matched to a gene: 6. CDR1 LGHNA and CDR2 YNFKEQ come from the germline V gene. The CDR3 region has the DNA TGTGCCAGCAGCCACGTAAGGACTAGCGGGGGGTACCAAGAGACCCAGTACTTC. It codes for CASSHVRTSGGYQETQYF.

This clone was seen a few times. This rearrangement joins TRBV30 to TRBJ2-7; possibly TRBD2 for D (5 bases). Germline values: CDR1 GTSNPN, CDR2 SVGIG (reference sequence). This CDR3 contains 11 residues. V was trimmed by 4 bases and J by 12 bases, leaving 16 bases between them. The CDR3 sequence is CAWMSGVLVYF. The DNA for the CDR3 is TGTGCCTGGATGTCCGGGGTGTTGGTGTACTTC.